Listed below are T cell receptor beta chains from one sample, sequenced in a study of blood T cells in healthy people across ages. Via MiXCR, TCRdb re-called the 5' RACE reads, giving one row per CDR3 protein. Among some 710,000 distinct CDR3 sequences listed, 20% to 25% were seen once. Material for sequencing was blood. The receptors derive from a man between 65 and 85 years old in good health. Each CDR3 is given with its conserved first and last residue. A D gene is named only where the DNA matches it firmly. Only some rows state a clone size, as once, few, many or a class for expanded clones.

D	V	J	size	CDR3	DNA
TRBD1	TRBV19	TRBJ2-3	-	CASSMIGTGDLDTQYF	TGTGCCAGTAGTATGATAGGGACAGGGGATCTGGATACGCAGTATTTT
-	TRBV20-1	TRBJ1-5	-	CSASLGSNQPQHF	TGCAGTGCTAGTTTAGGTAGCAATCAGCCCCAGCATTTT
-	TRBV9	TRBJ2-3	-	CASRATDRTMGTQYF	TGTGCCAGCAGAGCCACTGACAGGACGATGGGGACGCAGTATTTT
-	TRBV20-1	TRBJ2-1	-	CGGRQDSNEQFF	TGCGGGGGGCGGCAGGACTCCAATGAGCAGTTCTTC
TRBD2	TRBV10-3	TRBJ2-3	many	CAIGGGITQYF	TGTGCCATCGGGGGAGGGATCACGCAGTATTTT
-	TRBV20-1	TRBJ2-7	-	CSARGPLGRTEVEQYF	TGCAGTGCTAGAGGGCCCCTGGGGAGGACCGAGGTCGAGCAGTACTTC
-	TRBV6-5	TRBJ1-5	few	CASSYSESQPQHF	TGTGCCAGCAGTTACTCGGAATCGCAGCCCCAGCATTTT
TRBD1	TRBV27	TRBJ1-5	few	CASSPGTGSGNQPQHF	TGTGCCAGCAGTCCGGGGACAGGGTCTGGAAATCAGCCCCAGCATTTT
-	TRBV5-1	TRBJ2-1	-	CASSLTLLASNEQFF	TGCGCCAGCAGCTTGACGCTACTAGCATCCAATGAGCAGTTCTTC
-	TRBV29-1	TRBJ1-2	few	CSVGGVGYTF	TGCAGCGTTGGGGGAGTGGGCTACACCTTC
-	TRBV12-3/TRBV12-4	TRBJ1-4	few	CASSHRGQTEKLVF	TGTGCCAGCAGTCACCGCGGACAAACCGAAAAACTGGTTTTT
TRBD1	TRBV10-3	TRBJ1-2	few	CAIRGTGLDGYTF	TGTGCCATCAGGGGGACAGGGTTGGATGGCTACACCTTC
-	TRBV20-1	TRBJ1-1	once	CSASRANTEAFF	TGCAGTGCTAGTCGGGCGAACACTGAAGCTTTCTTT
-	TRBV6-6	TRBJ2-6	-	CASSEGFFSGANVLTF	TGTGCCAGCAGCGAGGGGTTTTTCTCTGGGGCCAACGTCCTGACTTTC
TRBD2	TRBV7-2	TRBJ2-7	-	CASSPRGGLAGVTGQYF	TGTGCCAGCAGCCCCCGGGGGGGACTAGCGGGAGTAACCGGACAGTACTTC
-	TRBV5-1	TRBJ2-2	-	CASSIIRAGAGELFF	TGCGCCAGCAGCATAATACGGGCAGGCGCCGGGGAGCTGTTTTTT